This T cell receptor beta chain is drawn from a study of graft-versus-host responses after intestinal transplantation. Background on the study: As for transplant type, recipients had multivisceral, liver-intestinal, or isolated intestinal grafts. Every recipient underwent anti-thymocyte globulin induction, then tacrolimus and steroids for roughly 3 years.

In the case of this clone: Its target is not known.

Study-level findings and limits: GvH clones occurred in recipient marrow; some first appeared in ileum or blood. Those patients showing graft-donor T cell macrochimerism displayed high graft-versus-host to host-versus-graft clonal ratios in allografts.

Assay used: immunoSEQ multiplex PCR; TCRdb lists only in-frame clones, some missing. Among 80,000 to 100,000 clones listed, 91% were seen once. With 4 bases removed from V and 4 bases from J, the gap between germline ends came to 11 bases. The CDR3 length is 14 residues. Germline V lookup: CDR1 SEHNR, CDR2 FQNEAQ (reference sequence). The genes are TRBV7-9 and TRBJ1-5; no clear D. The starting material was unstimulated CD4+ T cells sorted from spleen or lymph node cells, obtained before transplant. The receptor was isolated from a human donor who was the organ donor for an intestinal transplant. The CDR3 loop is CASSSPGVNQPQHF. In DNA form, the CDR3 reads TGTGCCAGCAGCTCGCCGGGAGTAAATCAGCCCCAGCATTTT.